The 18 T cell receptor beta chains listed next were all sequenced from one sample in a study of shared T cell receptors in the human thymus. Measured with immunoSEQ multiplex PCR; TCRdb has only the in-frame clones, and not every one. The repertoire has roughly 710,000 clones, 70% to 90% of them found once; the top ten carry 0.0095% to 0.011%. These data are also associated with another study on human thymus T cells.

Source material: thymocytes. These receptors originate from a girl younger than two with a congenital heart defect.

The chain is built from TRBV6-1 and TRBJ1-2; weak D call: TRBD1 (6 bases). The CDR3 runs 11 residues. The germline gives CDR1 MNHNS, CDR2 SASEGT. Trimming pared 4 bases from V and 8 bases from J, leaving 8 bases between. The CDR3 sequence: CASSVDRGYTF. The CDR3 coding sequence is TGTGCCAGCAGTGTTGACAGGGGCTACACCTTC.

The J gene is TRBJ2-7, the V gene TRBV12-5, with 9 nucleotides matching TRBD1. Trimming at V came to 5 bases and at J to 2 bases, leaving 7 bases not matched to a gene. Germline CDR1 and CDR2: LGHNT and FRNRAP. The CDR3 has 15 amino acids. CDR3 nucleotide sequence: TGTGCTAGTGGTGAGCCCGGGACAGGGACCTACGAGCAGTACTTC. Its protein product is CASGEPGTGTYEQYF. Full variable domain (missing parts from reference TRBV12-5 and TRBJ2-7): DARVTQTPRHKVTEMGQEVTMRCQPILGHNTVFWYRQTMMQGLELLAYFRNRAPLDDSGMPKDRFSAEMPDATLATLKIQPSEPRDSAVYFCASGEPGTGTYEQYFGPGTRLTVT.

V is TRBV4-1 and J is TRBJ2-5; 8 nucleotides line up with TRBD1. With V trimmed by 0 bases and J by 5 bases, 11 bases remained unmatched. Germline CDR1 MGHRA, CDR2 YSYEKL. This CDR3 has 17 residues. The CDR3 loop reads CASSQDEGQGNLETQYF. The CDR3, as DNA: TGCGCCAGCAGCCAAGACGAAGGACAGGGAAACTTGGAGACCCAGTACTTC.

V and J are TRBV6-1 and TRBJ2-5; a weak D match, TRBD2 (5 bases). The CDR3 sequence is 11 residues long. V was pared by 11 bases and J by 2 bases, with 9 bases between. The V gene's germline CDR1 is MNHNS and CDR2 SASEGT. The CDR3 DNA reads TGTGCCTTTAGAGGGCAAGAGACCCAGTACTTC. Translated: CAFRGQETQYF.

The gene calls are TRBV5-1 and TRBJ1-1, with D possibly matching TRBD1 (5 bases). V shed 9 bases and J shed 0 bases, with 12 bases lying between them. CDR1 is SGHRS, CDR2 YFSETQ, per germline. The CDR3 extends over 13 amino acids. The DNA of the CDR3 is TGCGCCAACATACAGGACATGAACACTGAAGCTTTCTTT. Translating it yields CANIQDMNTEAFF.

The rearrangement uses TRBV6-1 and TRBJ2-1, with a tentative D call TRBD2 (6 bases). Germline V gene lookup returns CDR1 MNHNS and CDR2 SASEGT. This CDR3 region has 14 residues. Trimming took 2 bases from V and 7 from J, leaving 12 bases between them. Here the CDR3 DNA reads TGTGCCAGCAGTGAATTGGAGGGTACTAATGAGCAGTTCTTC. Translating it yields CASSELEGTNEQFF.

V and J are TRBV5-4 and TRBJ2-7, with D tentatively TRBD1 (5 bases). The CDR3 sequence is 15 residues long. Looked up from germline, CDR1 is SGHNT and CDR2 is YYREEE (reference sequence). The V gene lost 3 bases and the J gene lost 2 bases, with 15 bases spanning the gap. As DNA, the CDR3 is TGTGCCAGCAGCTACGAATCGACAGAGACCTACGAGCAGTACTTC. As protein: CASSYESTETYEQYF.

V is TRBV12-5 and J is TRBJ2-2; 11 bases are a match to TRBD2. The germline gives CDR1 LGHNT, CDR2 FRNRAP. The CDR3 extends over 16 amino acids. Trimming cost V 4 bases and J 4 bases; bases outside gene matches: 5. CDR3 nucleotide sequence: TGTGCTAGTGGTTGGATAGCGGGGGGGTCCACCGGGGAGCTGTTTTTT. The encoded protein is CASGWIAGGSTGELFF. Variable domain in full (rest from reference TRBV12-5 and TRBJ2-2): DARVTQTPRHKVTEMGQEVTMRCQPILGHNTVFWYRQTMMQGLELLAYFRNRAPLDDSGMPKDRFSAEMPDATLATLKIQPSEPRDSAVYFCASGWIAGGSTGELFFGEGSRLTVL.

This chain uses TRBV11-2 with TRBJ1-1; D remains unclear. CDR3 size: 18 residues. CDR1 is SGHAT, CDR2 FQNNGV, per germline. V dropped 1 base and J dropped 2 bases, with 20 bases sitting between them. CDR3: CASSLAAVPEDINTEAFF. In nucleotides, the CDR3 is TGTGCCAGCAGCTTAGCCGCGGTGCCAGAGGATATTAACACTGAAGCTTTCTTT.

The chain joins TRBV7-6 to TRBJ1-2; D call uncertain. The CDR3 has 14 amino acids. Germline V CDR1 and CDR2: SGHVS, FNYEAQ. Trimming took 5 bases from V and 9 from J, leaving 19 bases between them. Here the CDR3 reads CASSNEDRNDRYTF. CDR3 nucleotide sequence: TGTGCCAGCAGCAATGAGGATCGCAACGACCGCTACACCTTC.

J is TRBJ1-6 and V is TRBV6-5, with TRBD1 identical over 7 bases. The V gene end was trimmed by 7 bases and the J gene end by 11 bases; junction bases not matched to a gene: 8. CDR1 and CDR2 from the germline V gene are MNHEY and SVGAGI. This CDR3 spans 13 amino acids. CDR3 in amino acids: CASTTPGQTPLHF. DNA of the CDR3: TGTGCCAGCACCACTCCGGGACAGACACCCCTCCACTTT.

The chain is built from TRBV4-2 and TRBJ2-1, with TRBD1 identical over 8 bases. Germline values: CDR1 LGHNA, CDR2 YNFKEQ. The CDR3 extends over 17 amino acids. The V and J ends lost 4 bases and 5 bases, in that order; junction bases with no gene match: 13. CDR3 in DNA: TGTGCCAGCAGCCCCGGACAGGGAGAGGTACTGGACAATGAGCAGTTCTTC. Translating it yields CASSPGQGEVLDNEQFF.

The rearrangement links TRBV7-9 to TRBJ2-6; weak D call: TRBD2 (5 bases). This CDR3 comprises 16 residues. Trimming shortened V by 2 bases and J by 4 bases, and 12 bases separated the two germline ends. Germline V gene sequence: CDR1 SEHNR, CDR2 FQNEAQ (reference sequence). CDR3 nucleotides: TGTGCCAGCAGCTTAAAGGGTTCGGGGGGGGCCAACGTCCTGACTTTC. It codes for CASSLKGSGGANVLTF.

This chain joins TRBV11-2 and TRBJ1-3, with a tentative D call TRBD1 (5 bases). CDR3 size: 16 residues. Trimming cost V 1 base and J 2 bases, with 12 bases left between them. Germline-derived CDR1 and CDR2 are SGHAT and FQNNGV. The CDR3 region has the DNA TGTGCCAGCAGCTTAGGGAGGGGCCTGGCTGGAAACACCATATATTTT. Protein product: CASSLGRGLAGNTIYF.

The gene calls are TRBV7-6 and TRBJ1-1, with D maybe TRBD1 (5 bases). The ends were cut back, 4 bases at V and 0 bases at J, with 15 bases in the middle. This CDR3 is built from 16 residues. The V gene's germline CDR1 is SGHVS and CDR2 FNYEAQ. CDR3 loop: CASSSDRARMNTEAFF. CDR3 DNA sequence: TGTGCCAGCAGCTCTGACAGAGCCCGAATGAACACTGAAGCTTTCTTT.

J is TRBJ1-6 and V is TRBV19; D is unresolved. The germline V gene encodes CDR1 LNHDA and CDR2 SQIVND (reference sequence). The V end was cut by 5 bases, the J end by 11 bases, with 22 bases between. The CDR3 covers 16 residues. CDR3 in amino acids: CASSYLPGTASAPLHF. The CDR3, as DNA: TGTGCCAGTAGTTACCTTCCAGGTACCGCATCGGCACCCCTCCACTTT.

The chain links TRBV30 to TRBJ2-1, with 11 bases lining up with TRBD2. The CDR3 totals 15 residues. Germline loops: CDR1 GTSNPN, CDR2 SVGIG (reference sequence). The trim removed 4 bases at V and 4 bases at J, leaving 6 bases unmatched. This CDR3 reads CAWIGPSGGYNEQFF. CDR3 nucleotides: TGTGCCTGGATCGGGCCTAGCGGGGGGTACAATGAGCAGTTCTTC.

J is TRBJ1-1 and V is TRBV7-6; D perhaps matches TRBD1 (5 bases). The CDR3 has 14 residues. Per germline, CDR1 SGHVS and CDR2 FNYEAQ. The germline V and J ends were trimmed by 1 base and 2 bases, with 8 bases remaining between them. CDR3 loop: CASSLDRNNTEAFF. In DNA, the CDR3 is TGTGCCAGCAGCTTAGACAGGAATAACACTGAAGCTTTCTTT.